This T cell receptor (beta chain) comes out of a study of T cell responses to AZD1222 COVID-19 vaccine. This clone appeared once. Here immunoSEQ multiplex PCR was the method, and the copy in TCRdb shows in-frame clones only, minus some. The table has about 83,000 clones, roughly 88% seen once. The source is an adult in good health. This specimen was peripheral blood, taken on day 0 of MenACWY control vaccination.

This CDR3 reads CASSATFTGDTEAFF. The CDR3 bases are TGTGCCAGCAGTGCCACCTTCACAGGGGACACTGAAGCTTTCTTT. The chain links TRBV25-1 to TRBJ1-1, with 7 bases that match TRBD1. The J segment lost 3 bases and the V segment lost 4 bases, leaving 8 bases of the junction unmatched. CDR1 is MGHDK, CDR2 SYGVNS, per germline. This CDR3 contains 15 residues.